These 20 T cell receptor beta chains were sequenced from one sample in a study of early T cells in non-severe SARS-CoV-2 infection. TCRdb redid the calling of the 5' RACE reads with MiXCR, one entry per CDR3 protein. This sample has over 30,000 distinct CDR3 sequences, with 7.9% found just once. The sample was whole blood, taken at baseline. The receptors here all came from an adult who was a healthcare worker with PCR-confirmed SARS-CoV-2 infection or an uninfected control (not recorded which).

This clonotype was detected many times. V usage is TRBV7-8 and J usage is TRBJ2-7, with D perhaps TRBD1 (5 bases). The V end was cut by 5 bases, the J end by 1 base, with 15 bases between. The germline gives CDR1 SGHVS, CDR2 FQNEAQ. The CDR3 runs 15 residues. CDR3 sequence: CASSPAATGSYEQYF. The CDR3 DNA is TGTGCCAGCAGCCCAGCCGCCACAGGATCCTACGAGCAGTACTTC.

This chain connects TRBV6-1 to TRBJ2-7, with 12 bases aligning to TRBD1. There are 16 residues in the CDR3. With V trimmed by 3 bases and J by 3 bases, 6 bases remained unmatched. Germline V gene lookup returns CDR1 MNHNS and CDR2 SASEGT. The CDR3 DNA reads as TGTGCCAGCAGTGAGGCCGGGACAGGGGGCGACTACGAGCAGTACTTC. This translates into CASSEAGTGGDYEQYF.

This clonotype was picked up a small number of times. The chain employs TRBV20-1 and TRBJ2-7; TRBD2 matches at 10 bases. This CDR3 has 15 residues. Germline loops: CDR1 DFQATT, CDR2 SNEGSKA (reference sequence). The V gene end was trimmed by 3 bases and the J gene end by 1 base; junction bases not matched to a gene: 6. The CDR3 sequence: CSASGSGLASYEQYF. In DNA form, the CDR3 reads TGCAGTGCTAGTGGGTCGGGACTAGCGTCCTACGAGCAGTACTTC.

In this sample, this clonotype turned up a few times. This chain uses TRBV3-1 with TRBJ1-2; a possible D gene is TRBD1 (5 bases). V was shortened by 3 bases and J by 4 bases, with 18 bases between the two germline ends. CDR1 and CDR2 (germline): LGHDT, YNNKEL (reference sequence). The CDR3 has 16 residues. The CDR3: CASSHRLMTEGYGYTF. The CDR3 DNA follows: TGTGCCAGCAGCCACCGACTCATGACAGAGGGCTATGGCTACACCTTC.

The J gene is TRBJ2-3, the V gene TRBV5-4, with D unclear. The CDR3 is 14 residues long. Germline V CDR1 and CDR2: SGHNT, YYREEE (reference sequence). The ends were cut back, 1 base at V and 0 bases at J, with 6 bases in the middle. The CDR3 region is CASSLQTSTDTQYF. CDR3 sequence (DNA): TGTGCCAGCAGCTTGCAGACTAGCACAGATACGCAGTATTTT.

The J gene is TRBJ2-5, the V gene TRBV18, with D possibly TRBD1 on 6 matching bases. The CDR3 contains 14 residues. Trimming took off 3 bases at V and 5 bases at J, with 13 bases between the two ends. Germline lookup yields CDR1 KGHSH and CDR2 LQKENI. CDR3 in amino acids: CASSPDRRRETQYF. CDR3 coding DNA: TGTGCCAGCTCACCTGACAGGAGGCGGGAGACCCAGTACTTC. The variable domain in full, completed from reference TRBV18 and TRBJ2-5, reads NAGVMQNPRHLVRRRGQEARLRCSPMKGHSHVYWYRQLPEEGLKFMVYLQKENIIDESGMPKERFSAEFPKEGPSILRIQQVVRGDSAAYFCASSPDRRRETQYFGPGTRLLVL.

This clonotype has at least ten counts. CDR3: CATAELSGGTNEQFF. The CDR3 nucleotides are TGTGCCACGGCGGAACTTAGCGGGGGGACCAATGAGCAGTTCTTC. J is TRBJ2-1 and V is TRBV5-6; 10 bases align to TRBD2. Per germline, CDR1 SGHDT and CDR2 YYEEEE. CDR3 length: 15 amino acids. V lost 9 bases and J lost 6; bases outside the gene matches: 12.

This clonotype was found many times. The chain combines TRBV30 with TRBJ2-3, with 7 bases that match TRBD1. The length of the CDR3 is 11 residues. The germline V gene has CDR1 GTSNPN and CDR2 SVGIG (reference sequence). This chain's CDR3 is CGQGDSDTQYF. Written as DNA, the CDR3 is TGTGGGCAGGGGGATTCAGATACGCAGTATTTT.

The chain carries TRBV4-1 and TRBJ1-2; tentatively, D is TRBD1 (6 bases). Germline V gives CDR1 MGHRA, CDR2 YSYEKL. With 2 bases removed from V and 6 bases from J, the gap between germline ends came to 10 bases. The CDR3 loop spans 13 amino acids. For the CDR3, the DNA is TGCGCCAGCAGCCAACAGGGGACGGATGGCTACACCTTC. This gives the protein CASSQQGTDGYTF.

This clonotype was recorded many times. The rearrangement joins TRBV5-4 to TRBJ1-1; D uncertain. V was shortened by 0 bases and J by 4 bases, with 19 bases between the two germline ends. Germline values: CDR1 SGHNT, CDR2 YYREEE (reference sequence). The CDR3 is 17 residues long. The CDR3 coding sequence is TGTGCCAGCAGCTTGGACTTGGAGGCAAGCCGTAGCACTGAAGCTTTCTTT. Translated: CASSLDLEASRSTEAFF.

This clonotype was picked up many times. CDR3 DNA sequence: TGTGCCAGCAGTTCCGGACAGGGGGGAGAAAAACTGTTTTTT. Its translation is CASSSGQGGEKLFF. The chain carries TRBV12-3 or TRBV12-4 and TRBJ1-4; 10 positions agree with TRBD1. J gave up 8 bases and V 4 bases, and 4 bases lay outside the gene matches. CDR3 length: 14 residues.

This clonotype was seen ten or more times. This chain joins TRBV12-2 and TRBJ2-1; whether TRBD2, the table's D call, matches the DNA was not checked. TRBV12-2 has pseudogene status. This CDR3 is 18 amino acids long. The CDR3 reads CASRPAPGTSGGYNEQFF. For the CDR3, the DNA is TGTGCAAGTCGCCCTGCCCCCGGGACTAGCGGGGGGTACAATGAGCAGTTCTTC.

This clonotype was observed many times. This chain links TRBV15 with TRBJ2-5; D call uncertain. Trimming left V 0 bases short and J 0 bases short, with 11 bases between. This CDR3 has 16 residues. CDR1 and CDR2 from the germline V gene are LNHNV and YYDKDF (reference sequence). The CDR3 DNA reads TGTGCCACCAGCAGAGATCGACTGACTTACCAAGAGACCCAGTACTTC. Residues: CATSRDRLTYQETQYF.

This chain uses TRBV30 with TRBJ1-2; 8 bases are a match to TRBD1. CDR1 and CDR2 (germline): GTSNPN, SVGIG (reference sequence). This CDR3 contains 13 residues. With 2 bases clipped from V and 4 bases from J, the junction kept 3 bases outside the gene matches. CDR3 DNA sequence: TGTGCCTGGAGTCCCGGACAGGGCTATGGCTACACCTTC. This codes for CAWSPGQGYGYTF.

This clonotype was recorded many times. The chain recombines TRBV20-1 with TRBJ1-4; weak D call: TRBD1 (5 bases). This CDR3 region has 13 residues. Deletions cut 2 bases from V and 4 bases from J, with 8 bases between. CDR1 DFQATT and CDR2 SNEGSKA come from the germline V gene (reference sequence). The CDR3 coding sequence is TGCAGTGCTAGACGGGACGGTAATGAAAAACTGTTTTTT. This gives the protein CSARRDGNEKLFF.

This clonotype was counted many times. The rearrangement links TRBV11-2 to TRBJ1-4, with D perhaps matching TRBD1 (6 bases). V was cut by 0 bases and J by 5 bases, with 25 bases left in between. This CDR3 has 20 residues. The V gene's germline CDR1 is SGHAT and CDR2 FQNNGV. CDR3 DNA: TGTGCCAGCAGCTTAGATGGGTCCTTGCCGAGGGACACCAAAAATGAAAAACTGTTTTTT. Encoded protein: CASSLDGSLPRDTKNEKLFF.

This clonotype came up many times. The rearrangement links TRBV12-3 or TRBV12-4 to TRBJ1-5; 7 nucleotides align to TRBD1. After removal of 6 bases from V and 3 bases from J, the junction contained 5 bases not matched to a gene. The length of the CDR3 is 14 residues. The CDR3 is CASSRQGDNQPQHF. In nucleotides, the CDR3 is TGTGCCAGCAGCCGACAGGGAGACAATCAGCCCCAGCATTTT.

This sequence joins TRBV7-3 and TRBJ2-3, with D possibly TRBD2 on 7 matching bases. The V gene's germline CDR1 is SGHTA and CDR2 FQGTGA. V shed 2 bases and J shed 2 bases, with 20 bases lying between them. This CDR3 spans 18 amino acids. In DNA form, the CDR3 reads TGTGCCAGCAGCTTATACGGGGGGCCCCTAAGCTTCACAGATACGCAGTATTTT. It translates to CASSLYGGPLSFTDTQYF.

This clonotype has a handful of counts. CDR3 sequence: CASSVSRGETQYF. Here the CDR3 DNA reads TGCGCCAGCAGTGTTTCAAGGGGAGAGACCCAGTACTTC. J is TRBJ2-5 and V is TRBV10-1; a weak D match, TRBD1 (5 bases). This CDR3 comprises 13 residues. V lost 4 bases and J 4 bases, leaving 10 bases between the germline ends. The germline gives CDR1 WNHNN, CDR2 SYGVQD (reference sequence).

This clonotype was observed a few times. The chain uses TRBV29-1 and TRBJ2-3, with a possible D match to TRBD2 (7 bases). The V gene's germline CDR1 is SQVTM and CDR2 ANQGSEA. The CDR3 runs to 18 residues. V gave up 3 bases and J gave up 6 bases, with 28 bases separating them. The CDR3: CSVDIIAGALPSEDTQYF. Written as DNA, the CDR3 is TGCAGCGTTGATATTATTGCGGGGGCCTTACCGAGTGAGGATACGCAGTATTTT.